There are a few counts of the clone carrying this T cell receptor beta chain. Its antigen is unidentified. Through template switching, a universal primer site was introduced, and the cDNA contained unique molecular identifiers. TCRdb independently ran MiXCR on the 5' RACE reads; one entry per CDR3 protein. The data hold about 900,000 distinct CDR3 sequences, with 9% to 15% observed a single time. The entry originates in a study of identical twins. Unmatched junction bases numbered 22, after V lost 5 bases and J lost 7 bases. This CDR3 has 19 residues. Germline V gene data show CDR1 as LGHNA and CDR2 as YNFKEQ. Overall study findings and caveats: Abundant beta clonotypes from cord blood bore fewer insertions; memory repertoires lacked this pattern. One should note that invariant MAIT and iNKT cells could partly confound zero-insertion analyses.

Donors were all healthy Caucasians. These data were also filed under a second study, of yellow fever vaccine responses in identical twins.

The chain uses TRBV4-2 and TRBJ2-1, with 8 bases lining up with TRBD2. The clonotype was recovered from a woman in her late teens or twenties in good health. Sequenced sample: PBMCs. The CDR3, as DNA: TGTGCCAGCAGCGTCGTTGGGATTGGGCGGGAGGTGAGCGTTAATGAGCAGTTCTTC. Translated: CASSVVGIGREVSVNEQFF.